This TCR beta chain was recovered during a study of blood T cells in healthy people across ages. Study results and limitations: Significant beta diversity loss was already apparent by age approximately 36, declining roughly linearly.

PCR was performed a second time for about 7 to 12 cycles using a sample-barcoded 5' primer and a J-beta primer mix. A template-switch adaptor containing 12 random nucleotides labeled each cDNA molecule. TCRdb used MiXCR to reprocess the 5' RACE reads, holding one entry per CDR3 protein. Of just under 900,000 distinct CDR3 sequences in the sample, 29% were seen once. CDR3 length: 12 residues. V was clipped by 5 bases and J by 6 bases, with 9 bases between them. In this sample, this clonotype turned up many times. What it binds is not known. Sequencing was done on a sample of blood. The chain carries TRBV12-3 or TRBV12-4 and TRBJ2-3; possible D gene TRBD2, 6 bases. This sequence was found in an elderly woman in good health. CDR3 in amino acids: CASSTLADTQYF. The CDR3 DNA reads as TGTGCCAGCAGTACTCTAGCGGATACGCAGTATTTT.